These T cell receptor beta chains were read from a single sample in a study of T cell repertoires in cytomegalovirus infection. Their antigen targets remain unknown. TCRdb called the reads again in MiXCR, with one record for every CDR3 protein. The table has around 900,000 distinct CDR3 sequences, around a third seen once. This specimen consisted of cultured CD8+ T cells from PBMCs, obtained from culture after CMV antigen stimulation. The source of these receptors is a human donor in good health (CMV status not recorded). Some clones in this sample may be carry-over from other donors' samples. CDR3s include the opening cysteine and the closing phenylalanine or tryptophan. D genes are given only for firm matches. Clone size appears in some rows only: once, few, many, or a class for an expanded clone.

V gene,CDR3 length,clone size,D gene,J gene,CDR3 DNA,CDR3 protein
TRBV9,15,-,-,TRBJ1-1,TGTGCCAGCAGCGTAGGAGGACAGCTGAACACTGAAGCTTTCTTT,CASSVGGQLNTEAFF
TRBV6-6,11,few,-,TRBJ1-1,TGTGCCAGCATGAGAGGGCGGAAAGCTTTCTTT,CASMRGRKAFF
TRBV7-6,15,few,TRBD2,TRBJ2-5,TGTGCCAGCAGCTTAGAGGCGGGGGGAGGGGAGACCCAGTACTTC,CASSLEAGGGETQYF
TRBV27,14,-,-,TRBJ2-3,TGTGCCAGCAGTGCCGGAGGGGCCAGAGATACGCAGTATTTT,CASSAGGARDTQYF
TRBV11-2,15,-,-,TRBJ2-1,TGTGCCAGCAGCTACATCTCGGAGGGGGCCCCTGAGCAGTTCTTC,CASSYISEGAPEQFF
TRBV4-1,17,-,-,TRBJ2-1,TGCGCCAGCAGCCAAGATCATGAGGCTAGCGTTTACAATGAGCAGTTCTTC,CASSQDHEASVYNEQFF
TRBV29-1,11,-,-,TRBJ1-2,TGCAGCGCCACAGGGAACTATGGCTACACCTTC,CSATGNYGYTF
TRBV28,15,few,-,TRBJ2-7,TGTGCCAGCTCCCTTAAGGACAGTACAAGATACGAGCAGTACTTC,CASSLKDSTRYEQYF
TRBV19,14,few,-,TRBJ2-3,TGTGCCAGTCCACCGGGCCCCTCCACAGATACGCAGTATTTT,CASPPGPSTDTQYF
TRBV19,15,-,TRBD1,TRBJ2-1,TGTGCCAGTAGTAACCCCGGGACAGGGTTCAATGAGCAGTTCTTC,CASSNPGTGFNEQFF
TRBV7-6,15,-,-,TRBJ2-1,TGTGCCAGCAGCGGAGACCGGAGCTCCTACAATGAGCAGTTCTTC,CASSGDRSSYNEQFF
TRBV11-1,17,many,TRBD1,TRBJ2-5,TGTGCCAGCAGCTTACTAATATCCGGGACAGGAAAAGAGACCCAGTACTTC,CASSLLISGTGKETQYF
TRBV19,15,-,-,TRBJ2-3,TGTGCCAGTAGTCCTATGGGTAGTAGCACAGATACGCAGTATTTT,CASSPMGSSTDTQYF
TRBV4-1,15,few,TRBD1,TRBJ2-5,TGCGCCAGCAGCCAAGATTTAAGCAGGGGGGAGACCCAGTACTTC,CASSQDLSRGETQYF
TRBV2,16,-,-,TRBJ2-4,TGTGCCAGCACCCCGAGGGTTGATCTAGCCAAAAACATTCAGTACTTC,CASTPRVDLAKNIQYF
TRBV14,19,-,-,TRBJ2-7,TGTGCCAGCAGCCAAGAATGGCCCCCTGAAGCCACTTTCTCCTACGAGCAGTACTTC,CASSQEWPPEATFSYEQYF
TRBV13,14,few,-,TRBJ1-1,TGTGCCAGCCGCTTTTTGGGGGCGGACACTGAAGCTTTCTTT,CASRFLGADTEAFF
TRBV6-2/TRBV6-3,14,-,-,TRBJ2-1,TGTGCCAGCAGTTATCTTTGGGGGAACAATGAGCAGTTCTTC,CASSYLWGNNEQFF
TRBV7-6,16,many,TRBD2,TRBJ2-7,TGTGCCAGCAGCTATGGACTAGCGGGATCCTCCTACGAGCAGTACTTC,CASSYGLAGSSYEQYF
TRBV9,14,-,-,TRBJ2-2,TGTGCCAGCAGCGTAGGCGACCACACCGGGGAGCTGTTTTTT,CASSVGDHTGELFF
TRBV28,17,few,TRBD2,TRBJ2-1,TGTGCCAGCAGAAGAGTACCAGCGGGGGGGCCTCACAATGAGCAGTTCTTC,CASRRVPAGGPHNEQFF
TRBV9,15,-,-,TRBJ1-1,TGTGCCAGCAGCTCGAGTTCGGAGGTGGGGACTGAAGCTTTCTTT,CASSSSSEVGTEAFF
TRBV7-9,13,-,-,TRBJ1-2,TGTGCCAGCAGCTTAGTGGGCCCGGATGGCTACACCTTC,CASSLVGPDGYTF
TRBV6-2/TRBV6-3,14,many,TRBD1,TRBJ2-3,TGTGCCAGTGTAACGGGACAGAACACAGATACGCAGTATTTT,CASVTGQNTDTQYF
TRBV28,14,-,-,TRBJ1-2,TGTGCCAGCAGGGACAGTGGACTTAACTATGGCTACACCTTC,CASRDSGLNYGYTF
TRBV7-8,14,few,-,TRBJ2-2,TGTGCCAGCAGATTATCAGGGCTAACCGGGGAGCTGTTTTTT,CASRLSGLTGELFF
TRBV12-3/TRBV12-4,15,-,-,TRBJ2-5,TGTGCCAGCAGTTCCCTGGCAGGTTTCCAAGAGACCCAGTACTTC,CASSSLAGFQETQYF
TRBV6-1,15,few,-,TRBJ2-3,TGTGCCAGCAGTGCGTTGAGGGACCACACAGATACGCAGTATTTT,CASSALRDHTDTQYF
TRBV6-6,16,once,TRBD2,TRBJ2-1,TGTGCCAGCAGGGTTAGCGGGGGGGCTGCCAACAATGAGCAGTTCTTC,CASRVSGGAANNEQFF
TRBV4-1,15,few,-,TRBJ1-4,TGCGCCAGCAGCCCCCGGGTAAGGGCCGGTGAAAAACTGTTTTTT,CASSPRVRAGEKLFF
TRBV5-5,16,-,-,TRBJ1-4,TGTGCCAGCAGCTTCTTATCGATTGCAACTAATGAAAAACTGTTTTTT,CASSFLSIATNEKLFF
TRBV19,15,few,-,TRBJ2-2,TGTGCCAGTAGTATAGGGCAGGGGTTGTCCGGGGAGCTGTTTTTT,CASSIGQGLSGELFF
TRBV7-6,17,many,TRBD1,TRBJ2-6,TGTGCCAGCAGCCAAGGACAGGGGCCGATTGGGGCCAACGTCCTGACTTTC,CASSQGQGPIGANVLTF
TRBV6-6,17,few,-,TRBJ2-2,TGTGCCAGCAGTTACTCAACGGACCGAGAATTGAACGGGGAGCTGTTTTTT,CASSYSTDRELNGELFF
TRBV12-3/TRBV12-4,17,-,TRBD1,TRBJ1-5,TGTGCCAGCAGTGGGGAAACAGGGGGCTCTGGCAATCAGCCCCAGCATTTT,CASSGETGGSGNQPQHF
TRBV19,16,-,-,TRBJ1-4,TGTGCCAGTAAGGATCTCTACAGGGCAGGTGATGAAAAACTGTTTTTT,CASKDLYRAGDEKLFF
TRBV19,14,once,TRBD2,TRBJ2-1,TGTGCCGTTAGGGGCGGGGGAGACTACAATGAGCAGTTCTTC,CAVRGGGDYNEQFF
TRBV2,13,-,-,TRBJ1-2,TGTGCCAGCAGTGGCCGGCCTAACTATGGCTACACCTTC,CASSGRPNYGYTF
TRBV5-4,15,-,-,TRBJ2-3,TGTGCCAGCAGCGTGGGGGGTTATGGCACAGATACGCAGTATTTT,CASSVGGYGTDTQYF
TRBV15,16,-,-,TRBJ2-3,TGTGCCACCAGCAGGAAGAAGGGGGGCGGCACAGATACGCAGTATTTT,CATSRKKGGGTDTQYF
TRBV7-8,16,many,-,TRBJ1-5,TGTGCCAGCAGCCCCCAGCCCTCGGGGCGCAATCAGCCCCAGCATTTT,CASSPQPSGRNQPQHF
TRBV7-2,18,many,-,TRBJ2-5,TGTGCCAGCAGCCTCGGGGCAGGGGCCCATCCTCGCTTAGAGACCCAGTACTTC,CASSLGAGAHPRLETQYF
TRBV6-1,17,-,TRBD2,TRBJ2-3,TGTGCCAGCAGTGAACTGGACGGGGGGGCCGGGACAGATACGCAGTATTTT,CASSELDGGAGTDTQYF
TRBV12-3/TRBV12-4,13,many,TRBD1,TRBJ2-7,TGTGCCAGCAGTTACGGGACAGTCTACGAGCAGTACTTC,CASSYGTVYEQYF
TRBV28,15,few,-,TRBJ1-1,TGTGCCAGCAGCCCATGGGAAGGGCGAAAGACTGAAGCTTTCTTT,CASSPWEGRKTEAFF
TRBV7-6,16,many,TRBD2,TRBJ2-7,TGTGCCAGCAGCGAGGGACTAGCGGGGACCCCCTACGAGCAGTACTTC,CASSEGLAGTPYEQYF
TRBV7-9,13,many,-,TRBJ2-7,TGTGCCAGCAGCTTGGACAGCTCCTACGAGCAGTACTTC,CASSLDSSYEQYF
TRBV12-3/TRBV12-4,13,few,-,TRBJ1-1,TGTGCCAGCAGCTTGGGACAAATCACTGAAGCTTTCTTT,CASSLGQITEAFF
TRBV7-2,14,many,TRBD2,TRBJ2-2,TGTGCCAGCACCGTAGCGGGGCCCACCGGGGAGCTGTTTTTT,CASTVAGPTGELFF
TRBV27,13,-,-,TRBJ2-1,TGTGCCAGCAGTTTAATGGCTGACTTTGAGCAGTTCTTC,CASSLMADFEQFF
TRBV27,15,-,TRBD1,TRBJ1-2,TGTGCCAGCGGGACAGGGTTACCAGAGAACTATGGCTACACCTTC,CASGTGLPENYGYTF
TRBV4-1,13,-,TRBD1,TRBJ1-1,TGCGCCAGCAGCCAGAACAGGGGCACTGAAGCTTTCTTT,CASSQNRGTEAFF
TRBV4-2,17,-,-,TRBJ1-1,TGTGCCAGCAGCCAAGATGCGACGGGGGGCGCTTACACTGAAGCTTTCTTT,CASSQDATGGAYTEAFF
TRBV7-2,19,many,TRBD2,TRBJ2-2,TGTGCCAGCAGCTTCGCCCTAGGACTAGCGGGAACGAACACCGGGGAGCTGTTTTTT,CASSFALGLAGTNTGELFF
TRBV7-8,11,many,-,TRBJ2-1,TGTGCCAGCAGCTTAGGGAAGGGACAGTTCTTC,CASSLGKGQFF